The sequence of this T cell receptor (beta chain) was determined in a study of post-analysis software for immune sequencing data. Study findings and constraints: F-measure co-clustering was strong for batch-matched samples. Included in a set of a handful of TRBV segments more frequent in patients than controls were TRBV5-6, TRBV5-1 and TRBV20-1.

Unique molecular identifiers featured in each of the TCR beta cDNA libraries. MiXCR, applied by TCRdb to the PCR reads, yields one record per CDR3 protein. The sample shows fewer than 700,000 distinct CDR3 sequences, around 44% of them seen only once. Germline V gives CDR1 MNHEY, CDR2 SVGAGI. V lost 2 bases and J lost 6; bases outside the gene matches: 4. The CDR3 is made up of 13 amino acids. As to this clonotype: No antigen is known for it.

The chain employs TRBV6-5 and TRBJ2-7, with 7 bases lining up with TRBD1. Source material: blood. The clonotype was recovered from a girl aged 10-17 years with multiple sclerosis. Here the CDR3 DNA reads TGTGCCAGCAGTTACATAGACAGGGCCGAGCAGTACTTC. This codes for CASSYIDRAEQYF.